This note documents a single T cell receptor beta chain sequence. This table comes from immunoSEQ multiplex PCR, and its TCRdb copy is limited to in-frame clones, with some not included. This sample has tens of thousands of clones, with roughly 80% found just once. Time point of the sample: after dendritic cell vaccination, including at tumor progression/relapse. This specimen comes from a study of glioma-infiltrating T cells after dendritic cell vaccination. The V gene end was trimmed by 6 bases and the J gene end by 7 bases; junction bases not matched to a gene: 7. Germline V lookup: CDR1 MNHNY, CDR2 SVGAGI (reference sequence). The CDR3 is 13 residues long.

Specimen: blood, collected after dendritic cell vaccination. The chain combines TRBV6-6 with TRBJ1-2, with 8 bases identical to TRBD1. The clonotype comes from a human donor with glioblastoma. The CDR3 is CASSPDRDAGYTF. In DNA, the CDR3 is TGTGCCAGCAGCCCGGACAGGGACGCTGGCTACACCTTC.